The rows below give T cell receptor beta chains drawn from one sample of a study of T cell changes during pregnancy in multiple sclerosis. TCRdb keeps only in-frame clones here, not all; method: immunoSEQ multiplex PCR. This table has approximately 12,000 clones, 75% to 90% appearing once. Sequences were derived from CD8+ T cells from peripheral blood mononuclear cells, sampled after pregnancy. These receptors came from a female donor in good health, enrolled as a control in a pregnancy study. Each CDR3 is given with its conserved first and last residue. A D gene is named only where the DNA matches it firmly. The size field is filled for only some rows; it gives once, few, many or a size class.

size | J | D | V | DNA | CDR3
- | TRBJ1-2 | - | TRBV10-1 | TGCGCCATCCCGAACCGGGACCCGGGGGTCTATGGCTACACCTTC | CAIPNRDPGVYGYTF
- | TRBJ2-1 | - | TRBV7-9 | TGTGCCAGCAGTCTTGACTGGTCCAATGAGCAGTTCTTC | CASSLDWSNEQFF
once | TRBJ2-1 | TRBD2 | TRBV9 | TGTGCCAGCAGCGTAGGGAGCGGGATGGGCAATGAGCAGTTCTTC | CASSVGSGMGNEQFF
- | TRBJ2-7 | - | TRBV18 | TGTGCCAGCTCACTTAACGGGGGGACATCCTACGAGCAGTACTTC | CASSLNGGTSYEQYF
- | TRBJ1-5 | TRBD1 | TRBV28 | TGTGCCAGCAGCTCCGGGACAGACCTTGGGAATCAGCCCCAGCATTTT | CASSSGTDLGNQPQHF
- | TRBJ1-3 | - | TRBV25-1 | TGTGCCAGCATATGTTTAGGGGTCGTTAGCTCTGGAAACACCATATATTTT | CASICLGVVSSGNTIYF
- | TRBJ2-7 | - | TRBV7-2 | TGTGCCAGCAGCCCGCGACTCGGGACTGGATCCTACGAGCAGTACTTC | CASSPRLGTGSYEQYF
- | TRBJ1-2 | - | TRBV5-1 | TGCGCCAGCAGCTTGGCGGGACACCCGGAAGCTAACTATGGCTACACCTTC | CASSLAGHPEANYGYTF
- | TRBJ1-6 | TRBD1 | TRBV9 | TGTGCCAGCAGCGCGACAGGGGGCCGGCAACCCCTCCACTTT | CASSATGGRQPLHF
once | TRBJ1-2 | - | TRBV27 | TGTGCCAGCAGTCCCGGACAGAGCGGCTATGGCTACACCTTC | CASSPGQSGYGYTF
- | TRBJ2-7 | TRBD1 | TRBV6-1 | TGTGCCAGCAACTCCGGGACAGGGGGCGACGAGCAGTACTTC | CASNSGTGGDEQYF
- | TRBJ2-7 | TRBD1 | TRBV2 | TGTGCCAGCGATACAGGGGGAAGTACCTACGAGCAGTACTTC | CASDTGGSTYEQYF
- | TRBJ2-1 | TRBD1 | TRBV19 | TGTGCCAGTAGCCCCGGGACAGGGCGGCCGAATGAGCAGTTCTTC | CASSPGTGRPNEQFF
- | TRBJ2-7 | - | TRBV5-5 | TGTGCCAGCAGCTTGGCTGTGGACACCGCCTACGAGCAGTACTTC | CASSLAVDTAYEQYF
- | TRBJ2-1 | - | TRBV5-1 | TGCGCCAGCAGTGGGAGATACAATGAGCAGTTCTTC | CASSGRYNEQFF
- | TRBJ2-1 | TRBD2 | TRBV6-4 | TGTGCCAGCAGTTATAGCGGGGGGGAAAATGAGCAGTTCTTC | CASSYSGGENEQFF
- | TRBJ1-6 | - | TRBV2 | TGTGCCAGCAGTTTTGCGGGTAATTCACCCCTCCACTTT | CASSFAGNSPLHF
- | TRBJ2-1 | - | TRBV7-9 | TGTGCCAGCAGCTTAGCAGGGACTCACAATGAGCAGTTCTTC | CASSLAGTHNEQFF
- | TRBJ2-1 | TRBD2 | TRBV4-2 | TGTGCCAGCAGCCAAGTTATTAGCGGGGGGAGGGTCTACAATGAGCAGTTCTTC | CASSQVISGGRVYNEQFF
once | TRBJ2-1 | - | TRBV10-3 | TGTGCCATCAGTGGCGGACTACTGACGAATGAGCAGTTCTTC | CAISGGLLTNEQFF
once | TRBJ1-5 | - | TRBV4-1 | TGCGCCAGCAGCCAAGAGGACCAACGGGGTCAGCCCCAGCATTTT | CASSQEDQRGQPQHF
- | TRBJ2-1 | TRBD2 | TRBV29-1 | TGCAGCGTCCCCAGAAGGGGACTATCCTCCAATGAGCAGTTCTTC | CSVPRRGLSSNEQFF
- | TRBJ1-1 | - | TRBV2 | TGTGCCAGCAGTGGCGAGATAGACAGCACCATGAACACTGAAGCTTTCTTT | CASSGEIDSTMNTEAFF
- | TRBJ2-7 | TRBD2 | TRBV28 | TGTGCCAGCAGTTTAACTAGCGGCTCCTACGAGCAGTACTTC | CASSLTSGSYEQYF
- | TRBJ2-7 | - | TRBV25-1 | TGTGCCAGCGCCGCCGGGGGTAACTACGAGCAGTACTTC | CASAAGGNYEQYF
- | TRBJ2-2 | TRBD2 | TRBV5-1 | TGCGCCAGCAGCTTGGTGGGACTAGCGGGGCTGAACACCGGGGAGCTGTTTTTT | CASSLVGLAGLNTGELFF
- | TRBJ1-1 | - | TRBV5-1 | TGCGCCAGCAGCCTTACCAGGGGTACTGAAGCTTTCTTT | CASSLTRGTEAFF
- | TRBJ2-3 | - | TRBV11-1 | TGTGCCAGCAGCTTTACTAGTGGTACGCAGTATTTT | CASSFTSGTQYF
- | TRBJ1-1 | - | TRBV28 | TGTGCCAGCAGTTCCTCCCCCGCTACAGGGTACACTGAAGCTTTCTTT | CASSSSPATGYTEAFF